These 9 T cell receptor beta chains were sequenced from one sample in a study of beta chain features in type 1 diabetes. Regarding the study as a whole: In all four CD4+ subsets, TCRB CDR3 length was significantly, moderately reduced in type 1 diabetes.

No antigen has been identified for these receptors. Since all of the isolated RNA was reverse transcribed, expressed TCRB transcripts were what got sequenced. Method: immunoSEQ multiplex PCR; TCRdb's copy keeps in-frame clones and lacks some. The profile shows a few hundred thousand clones, over 14% of them singletons. Specimen: naive CD4+ T cells from blood. The receptors here all came from a young man with type 1 diabetes.

V and J are TRBV11-3 and TRBJ2-1, with D perhaps matching TRBD1 (5 bases). Trimming shortened V by 3 bases and J by 5 bases, and 8 bases separated the two germline ends. Looked up from germline, CDR1 is SGHNT and CDR2 is YENEEA. The CDR3 extends over 13 amino acids. The CDR3 bases are TGTGCCAGCAGCTTGGGGCTAAACAATGAGCAGTTCTTC. Translating it yields CASSLGLNNEQFF.

This clone showed up just a few times. The chain recombines TRBV7-2 with TRBJ1-5, with TRBD1 as a possible D gene (6 bases). Germline CDR1 is SGHTA and CDR2 is FQGNSA. This CDR3 has 14 residues. Trimming took off 3 bases at V and 5 bases at J, with 11 bases between the two ends. The DNA for the CDR3 is TGTGCCAGCAGCTTCGACAGGCAGTATCAGCCCCAGCATTTT. Protein sequence: CASSFDRQYQPQHF.

CDR3 sequence (DNA): TGTGCCCGGACCGCCGCCCAGGATACGCAGTATTTT. Amino acids: CARTAAQDTQYF. V and J are TRBV30 and TRBJ2-3; D gene ambiguous. CDR1 and CDR2 (germline): GTSNPN, SVGIG (reference sequence). V dropped 8 bases and J dropped 6 bases, with 15 bases sitting between them. There are 12 residues in the CDR3. Supplemented by reference TRBV30 and TRBJ2-3, the full variable domain reads SQTIHQWPATLVQPVGSPLSLECTVEGTSNPNLYWYRQAAGRGLQLLFYSVGIGQISSEVPQNLSASRPQDRQFILSSKKLLLSDSGFYLCARTAAQDTQYFGPGTRLTVL.

This rearrangement joins TRBV28 to TRBJ2-3; D is possibly TRBD2 (6 bases). The CDR3 has 17 residues. Germline V gene lookup returns CDR1 MDHEN and CDR2 SYDVKM. The V end lost 5 bases, the J end lost 0 bases, and 18 bases lay between the germline ends. In nucleotides, the CDR3 is TGTGCCAGCAGTGGTCCCCGGGACTGGGGTAGCACAGATACGCAGTATTTT. Residues: CASSGPRDWGSTDTQYF.

This chain links TRBV18 with TRBJ2-1, with TRBD1 as a possible D gene (5 bases). V lost 3 bases and J lost 15, with 15 bases in between. Germline CDR1 is KGHSH and CDR2 is LQKENI. The length of the CDR3 is 12 residues. CDR3 DNA sequence: TGTGCCAGCTCACCCCAGACCCGACAGTTGTTCTTC. This codes for CASSPQTRQLFF.

This clone was seen a few times. J is TRBJ2-1 and V is TRBV9; TRBD2 might be the D (5 bases). The germline V gene encodes CDR1 SGDLS and CDR2 YYNGEE. The CDR3 extends over 14 amino acids. V lost 4 bases and J lost 0, with 8 bases in between. In DNA form, the CDR3 reads TGTGCCAGCAGCCCCCGGGGCTCCTACAATGAGCAGTTCTTC. Translated: CASSPRGSYNEQFF.

As regards this clone: Other DNA sequences of this sample code for an identical CDR3. The V and J genes are TRBV18 and TRBJ2-1; no clear D. Germline CDR1 reads KGHSH; CDR2 reads LQKENI. The CDR3 runs to 11 residues. The V gene lost 3 bases and the J gene lost 8 bases, with 5 bases spanning the gap. CDR3: CASSPRDEQFF. CDR3 sequence (DNA): TGTGCCAGCTCACCCCGCGATGAGCAGTTCTTC.

This clone was recorded a few times. The chain carries TRBV4-2 and TRBJ1-2; D is unclear. This CDR3 region has 15 residues. The V end lost 1 base, the J end lost 5 bases, and 14 bases lay between the germline ends. CDR1 and CDR2 from the germline V gene are LGHNA and YNFKEQ. CDR3 loop: CASSQVRRNDYGYTF. CDR3 in DNA: TGTGCCAGCAGCCAAGTGCGGCGGAACGATTATGGCTACACCTTC.

The rearrangement joins TRBV15 to TRBJ2-7, with 7 nucleotides matching TRBD1. The CDR3 covers 13 residues. Trimming at V came to 5 bases and at J to 5 bases, leaving 6 bases not matched to a gene. Germline V gene sequence: CDR1 LNHNV, CDR2 YYDKDF (reference sequence). The CDR3 spells CATSGGQSHEQYF. DNA of the CDR3: TGTGCCACCAGCGGGGGACAGAGCCACGAGCAGTACTTC.